The rows below give T cell receptor beta chains drawn from one sample of a study of patients and donors after allogeneic stem cell transplantation. TCRdb reanalysed the RT-PCR reads using MiXCR and keeps one entry per CDR3 protein. The sample records about 230,000 distinct CDR3 sequences, over 12% being singletons. The sequencing sample was made of blood, either unsorted or a sorted T cell fraction (not recorded which). The source of these receptors is a human donor who was either an allogeneic HSCT recipient or a stem cell or donor lymphocyte infusion donor (not recorded which). It is not recorded whose cells these are; they may come from a transplant donor. Both conserved end residues are trimmed from each CDR3.

>TRBJ2-5|TRBV5-5
ASSLDGTVPRAQY
>TRBJ2-7|TRBV3-1
ASSQEGDLAYEQY
>TRBJ2-2|TRBV5-1
ASSLGMGNTGELF
>TRBJ1-5|TRBV20-1
SAQPQQGGFQPQH
>TRBJ1-2|TRBV4-3
ASSQGPRVPGYT
>TRBJ2-7|TRBV5-4
ASSPGGQTLYEQY
>TRBJ2-7|TRBV3-1
ASSHQTPYEQY
>TRBJ2-4|TRBV7-2
ASSPRQSLSTNIQY
>TRBJ2-7|TRBV30
AWSRDGSHEQY
>TRBJ2-6|TRBV15
ATSRDDVLT
>TRBJ1-1|TRBV20-1
SAQGSGTDTEAF
>TRBJ1-5|TRBV20-1
SARYRGDARPQH
>TRBJ2-3|TRBV9
ASSSTGTTDTQY
>TRBJ2-3|TRBV10-3
AISDSGRATDTQY
>TRBJ1-4|TRBV9
ASSSTGQGREKLF
>TRBJ2-1|TRBV11-1
ASSARRELGQF
>TRBJ2-7|TRBV6-1
ASSPVGGRGEQY
>TRBJ2-1|TRBV29-1
SVALAGGKQF
>TRBJ1-4|TRBV7-6
ASSRTGGSNEKLF
>TRBJ2-7|TRBV6-5
ASMSGGYEQY
>TRBJ2-7|TRBV5-1
ASSLAGVSSHEQY
>TRBJ2-3|TRBV5-1
ASSPEGRTDTQY
>TRBJ2-3|TRBV19
ASTTGQGTDTQY
>TRBJ2-7|TRBV7-2
ASSYDRSSYEQY
>TRBJ1-5|TRBV3-1
ASSPRGGNQPQH
>TRBJ1-4|TRBV20-1
SARDIRPEGEKLF
>TRBJ1-2|TRBV30
AWNQFRDGGYT
>TRBJ2-3|TRBV20-1
SALRGGPTGDTQY
>TRBJ2-3|TRBV7-3
ASSLRAGRTDTQY
>TRBJ2-3|TRBV11-3
ASSPREDTQY
>TRBJ2-7|TRBV5-1
ASSLYQSTGRTYEQY
>TRBJ1-2|TRBV29-1
SVESANYGYT
>TRBJ2-3|TRBV6-1
ASSEDRSPSTDTQY
>TRBJ1-1|TRBV20-1
SARDVTGYEAF
>TRBJ2-6|TRBV3-1
ASGHGTYSGANVLT
>TRBJ1-1|TRBV29-1
SANIGTVNTEAF
>TRBJ2-3|TRBV9
ASGRGTGTTDTQY
>TRBJ2-2|TRBV12-3/TRBV12-4
ASNAGGNTGELF
>TRBJ1-6|TRBV6-2/TRBV6-3
ASSSPDRAWNSPLH
>TRBJ1-5|TRBV19
ASTGTANSNQPQH
>TRBJ1-5|TRBV20-1
SAREDRGNQPQH
>TRBJ2-7|TRBV20-1
SARGLRIPYEQY
>TRBJ2-7|TRBV7-2
ASSPFPGTGVEQY
>TRBJ2-1|TRBV6-1
ASSALAGGNEQF
>TRBJ2-5|TRBV6-5
ASSLLQLAGGETQY
>TRBJ1-1|TRBV7-2
ASSLRQGSGTEAF
>TRBJ1-1|TRBV28
ASTTTGIGTEAF
>TRBJ2-1|TRBV2
ASMPDGNYNEQF
>TRBJ1-2|TRBV30
AWSPLTGGSYT